The 5 T cell receptor beta chains below were found in one sample sequenced in a study of identical twins. MiXCR, applied by TCRdb to the 5' RACE reads, yields one record per CDR3 protein. The sample includes fewer than 450,000 distinct CDR3 sequences, roughly 9% of them seen just once. Source material: naive T cells sorted from blood. The receptors originated from a woman aged 45-65 years in good health.

This clonotype showed up many times. The rearrangement joins TRBV2 to TRBJ2-1, with unresolved D. The CDR3 runs to 15 residues. CDR1 is SNHLY and CDR2 is FYNNEI in the germline V gene. Trimming pared 3 bases from V and 4 bases from J, leaving 13 bases between. The CDR3, as DNA: TGTGCCAGCAGTGATTCGGGTTTGGGATACAATGAGCAGTTCTTC. Protein: CASSDSGLGYNEQFF.

This clonotype was seen more than once but under ten times. J is TRBJ2-5 and V is TRBV21-1; TRBD1, the D gene given by the table, was not confirmed from the DNA. TRBV21-1 is noted as a pseudogene. The CDR3 totals 13 residues. CDR3 loop: CASSSRQVETQYF. Here the CDR3 DNA reads TGTGCCAGCAGCAGCCGACAGGTCGAGACCCAGTACTTC.

This clonotype appeared a few times. The chain uses TRBV20-1 and TRBJ2-7; D call uncertain. The CDR3 sequence is 12 residues long. The V gene lost 1 base and the J gene lost 6 bases, with 10 bases spanning the gap. Germline V gene data show CDR1 as DFQATT and CDR2 as SNEGSKA (reference sequence). CDR3 region: CSARGAPSEQYF. For the CDR3, the DNA is TGCAGTGCTAGAGGGGCCCCCTCCGAGCAGTACTTC.

This clonotype appeared a few times. The chain uses TRBV20-1 and TRBJ1-5; 7 bases match TRBD1. In germline, CDR1 is DFQATT, CDR2 SNEGSKA (reference sequence). V shed 5 bases and J 4 bases; nucleotides not matched to a gene: 8. The CDR3 sequence is 14 residues long. The CDR3 reads CSALIRQGNQPQHF. The CDR3 DNA sequence: TGCAGTGCTCTAATCAGACAGGGTAATCAGCCCCAGCATTTT.

This clonotype was detected a few times. This rearrangement joins TRBV12-3 or TRBV12-4 to TRBJ1-2; D remains unclear. The CDR3 is 14 residues long. V lost 3 bases to trimming and J lost 4 bases, with 12 bases between them. CDR3 in DNA: TGTGCCAGCAGTTTTGCTTACGGCGGCTATGGCTACACCTTC. It is translated as CASSFAYGGYGYTF.